This TCR beta chain originates from a study of neurological immune-mediated disorders. Germline CDR1 is SGHRS and CDR2 is YFSETQ. Trimming took 0 bases from V and 0 from J, leaving 16 bases between them. CDR3 length: 17 residues. TCRdb recomputed calls from the 5' RACE reads with MiXCR, one row per CDR3 protein. The sample contains roughly 100,000 distinct CDR3 sequences, 11% of which appear only once. Time point given: longitudinal time-point 3. The receptor comes from a female donor with HTLV-1-associated myelopathy (HAM/TSP). The rearrangement links TRBV5-1 to TRBJ2-7; a possible D gene is TRBD2 (6 bases). The sequenced sample was PBMCs. In nucleotides, the CDR3 is TGCGCCAGCAGCTTGGGGTCGTGGGGAGGAAGCTCCTACGAGCAGTACTTC. Amino acid sequence: CASSLGSWGGSSYEQYF.